This T cell receptor (beta chain) was recovered during a study of tumor T cells in aggressive B-cell lymphoma. V was pared by 4 bases and J by 0 bases, with 13 bases between. Germline values: CDR1 SGHVS, CDR2 FNYEAQ. CDR3 size: 17 residues. The method was immunoSEQ multiplex PCR; TCRdb's version includes in-frame clones alone and lacks a portion of them. The sample carries roughly 2,000 clones, 87% recorded once. V and J are TRBV7-6 and TRBJ2-6; D remains unclear. This TCR derives from an adult with diffuse large B cell lymphoma. Sequenced: tumor tissue. The CDR3 loop is CASSSEVTLSGANVLTF. The CDR3 DNA sequence: TGTGCCAGCAGCTCTGAGGTCACCCTCTCTGGGGCCAACGTCCTGACTTTC. The variable domain in full, with the rest retrieved from reference TRBV7-6 and TRBJ2-6, is GAGVSQSPRYKVTKRGQDVALRCDPISGHVSLYWYRQALGQGPEFLTYFNYEAQQDKSGLPNDRFSAERPEGSISTLTIQRTEQRDSAMYRCASSSEVTLSGANVLTFGAGSRLTVL.